This TCR beta chain emerged from a study of regulatory T cells in long-lasting Graves disease (dated by TCRdb to the early 2020s). With respect to the entire study: Persistent Graves' disease meant more than 5 years of antithyroid drug treatment with TSH receptor autoantibodies that stayed positive. The study was registered as a clinical trial and conducted in China. This study used TCR sequencing and RNA sequencing of peripheral blood to compare persistent Graves' disease patients against newly diagnosed Graves' disease patients. A total of roughly 33 samples were covered by TCR sequencing, comprising some 13 persistent and 20 or so newly diagnosed Graves' disease patients. Persistent Graves' disease patients in the clinical cohort had taken antithyroid drugs for about 10.3 years on average. The paper as a whole reports these results and caveats: Sequencing and analysis were limited to the TCR beta chain. More public clonotypes were shared among persistent patients (under 3,000) than among newly diagnosed patients (966). Peripheral blood alone was examined, since thyroid tissue, which constituted the primary lesion, could not be accessed. Preferential use of TRBV28, TRBJ1-2 and TRBJ2-5 was observed in persistent disease, whereas TRBV20-1 and TRBJ2-1 were favored in newly diagnosed disease. Compared with newly diagnosed patients, patients with persistent Graves' disease had lower TCR Shannon entropy and fewer highly expanded clones, which suggests clonal expansion. The authors acknowledged the small sample size as a limitation that may reduce accuracy.

In the paper's terms, the time point label means: persistent/refractory GD, antithyroid drugs over 5 years with positive TRAb. RNA was extracted from PBMCs in TRIzol for both TCR sequencing and RNA sequencing. Graves' disease was diagnosed according to American Thyroid Association guidelines. The patients came from an endocrinology department in Xi'an, China. Each patient gave approximately 10 milliliters of peripheral blood, collected in an EDTA anticoagulant tube. Ficoll Paque Plus density gradient separation was used to isolate PBMCs, and no further T cell sorting was performed. An Agilent 2100 Bioanalyzer and agarose gel were used to assess RNA quality, and a NanoDrop 2000 was used to measure RNA concentration. The library relied on multiplex PCR. TCRdb records Illumina HiSeq 4000 as the sequencer. iRepertoire HTBI primers and Arm-PCR amplification of CDR3 regions were used to construct TCR beta libraries. PCR products were gel purified before sequencing. In the paper's pipeline: A total of 62 TRBV and some 15 TRBJ segments were identified across samples and were used for gene usage analysis of CDR3 amino acid clonotypes. COPE and FqMerger were used to merge filtered high-quality paired reads into contigs. BLAST was used to align contigs to IMGT TRBV, TRBD and TRBJ reference genes, with CDR3 defined following IMGT. Any clonotype with a frequency above 0.1% was counted as a highly expanded clone. Shannon entropy was used to measure repertoire diversity, and the Gini coefficient was used to measure V-J evenness. Public clonotypes were defined as clonotypes shared by more than one individual. Through fastp at Q25 and MiXCR, TCRdb rebuilt clones from the public reads, retaining in-frame beta chains. Rows merge per CDR3 protein into single entries with the most common DNA and genes. These V and J calls rely on TCRdb rather than the paper's analysis. This sample holds hundreds of thousands of distinct CDR3 sequences; approximately 23% were observed only once. The ten most abundant clones make up over 10% of the sample.

From cysteine to phenylalanine, the CDR3 is 14 amino acids long. Only the CDR3 region is kept as DNA, spanning 42 bases read in frame from base 1. The germline V gene (reference sequence) yields DFQATT for CDR1 and SNEGSKA for CDR2. V is cut by 0 bases and J by 0 bases, and the space between the germline ends is 9 bases. Concerning this clonotype: Its antigen target is currently unknown. No per-base quality is available; no much larger clone lies one base away.

The V and J genes are TRBV20-1 and TRBJ2-7; the D gene cannot be named for sure. Sequencing was performed on peripheral blood mononuclear cells (PBMCs), taken when the disease was refractory, from a patient treated with antithyroid drugs. The receptor was isolated from a female donor with Graves disease. In nucleotide form, the sequence is TGCAGTGCTAGAGATTCGCACGGCTCCTACGAGCAGTACTTC. Its coded protein is CSARDSHGSYEQYF.